This paragraph covers one T cell receptor (beta chain) sequence. The data derive from a study of blood T cell repertoires in COVID-19. As for the study in general: The origin of the acute and convalescent COVID-19 samples was the United States, Italy and Spain. Sources were T cells, B-cell-depleted T cells, or PBMCs; the material itself was cDNA or gDNA.

The CDR3 length is 16 residues. Germline V gene sequence: CDR1 LNHDA, CDR2 SQIVND (reference sequence). J lost 6 bases, V lost 4 bases, and 12 bases had no gene match. The authors' processing: Estimation of nucleated cell counts was performed using reference gene primer amplification. TCRdb's table, derived via immunoSEQ multiplex PCR, lists solely in-frame clones and lacks some. The DNA was the basis for D and trimming; V, J and clone size are from that table. The sample includes 25,000 to 30,000 clones, roughly nine tenths of them seen just once. The material sequenced was peripheral blood. V gene TRBV19 combines with J gene TRBJ2-3, with 8 bases identical to TRBD1. The source is a man in his 70s with active or convalescent COVID-19. In DNA form, the CDR3 reads TGTGCCAGTAGTAGAGTGACAGGGGCGCCGACGGATACGCAGTATTTT. Translating gives CASSRVTGAPTDTQYF.